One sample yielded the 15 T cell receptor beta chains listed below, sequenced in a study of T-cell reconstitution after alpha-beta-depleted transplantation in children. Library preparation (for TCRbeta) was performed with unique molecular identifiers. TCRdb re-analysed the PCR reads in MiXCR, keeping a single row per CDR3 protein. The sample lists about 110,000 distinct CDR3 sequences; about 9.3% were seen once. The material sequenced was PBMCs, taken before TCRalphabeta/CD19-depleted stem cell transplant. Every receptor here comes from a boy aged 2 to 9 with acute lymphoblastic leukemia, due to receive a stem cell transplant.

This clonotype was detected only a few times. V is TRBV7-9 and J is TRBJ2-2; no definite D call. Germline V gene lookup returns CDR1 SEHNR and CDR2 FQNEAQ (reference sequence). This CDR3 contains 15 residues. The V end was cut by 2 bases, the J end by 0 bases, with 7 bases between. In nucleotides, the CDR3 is TGTGCCAGCAGCTTACGCGGCCCGAACACCGGGGAGCTGTTTTTT. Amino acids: CASSLRGPNTGELFF.

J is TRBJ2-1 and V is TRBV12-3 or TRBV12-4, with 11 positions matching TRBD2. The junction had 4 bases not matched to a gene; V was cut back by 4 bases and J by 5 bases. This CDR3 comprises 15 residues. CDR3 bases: TGTGCCAGCAGTTCCACTAGCGGGAGTAACAATGAGCAGTTCTTC. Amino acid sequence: CASSSTSGSNNEQFF.

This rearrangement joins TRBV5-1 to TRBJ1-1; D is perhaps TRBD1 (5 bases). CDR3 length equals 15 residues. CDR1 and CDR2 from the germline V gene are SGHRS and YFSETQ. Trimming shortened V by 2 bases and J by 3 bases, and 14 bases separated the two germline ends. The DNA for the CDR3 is TGCGCCAGCAGCTTCGTCCCGGTGGGGGACACTGAAGCTTTCTTT. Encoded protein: CASSFVPVGDTEAFF. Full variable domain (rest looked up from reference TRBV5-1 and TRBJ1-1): KAGVTQTPRYLIKTRGQQVTLSCSPISGHRSVSWYQQTPGQGLQFLFEYFSETQRNKGNFPGRFSGRQFSNSRSEMNVSTLELGDSALYLCASSFVPVGDTEAFFGQGTRLTVV.

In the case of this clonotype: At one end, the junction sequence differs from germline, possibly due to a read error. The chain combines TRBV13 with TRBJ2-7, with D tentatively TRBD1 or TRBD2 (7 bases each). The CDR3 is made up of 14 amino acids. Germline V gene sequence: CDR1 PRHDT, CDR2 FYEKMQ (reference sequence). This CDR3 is CVSSLTGRAYEQYF. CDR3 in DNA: TGTGTCAGCAGCTTGACAGGGAGGGCCTACGAGCAGTACTTC.

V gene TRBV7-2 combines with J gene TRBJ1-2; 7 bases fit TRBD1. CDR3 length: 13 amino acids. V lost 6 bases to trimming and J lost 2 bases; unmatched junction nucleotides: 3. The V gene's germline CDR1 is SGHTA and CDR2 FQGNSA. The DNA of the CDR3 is TGTGCCAGCAGAGCAGGGGGAAACTATGGCTACACCTTC. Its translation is CASRAGGNYGYTF.

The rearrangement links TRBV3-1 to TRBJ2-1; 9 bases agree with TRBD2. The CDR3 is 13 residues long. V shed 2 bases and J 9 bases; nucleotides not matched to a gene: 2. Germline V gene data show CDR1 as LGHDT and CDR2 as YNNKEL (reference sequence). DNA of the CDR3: TGTGCCAGCAGCCAACTGACTAGCGGTGAGCAGTTCTTC. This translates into CASSQLTSGEQFF.

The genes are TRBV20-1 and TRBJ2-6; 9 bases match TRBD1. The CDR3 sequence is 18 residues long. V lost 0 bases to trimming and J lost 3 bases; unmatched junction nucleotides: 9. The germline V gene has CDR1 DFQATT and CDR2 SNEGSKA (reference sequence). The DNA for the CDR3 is TGCAGTGCTAGAGACCGGGACAGGGTATTAAGTGGGGCCAACGTCCTGACTTTC. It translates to CSARDRDRVLSGANVLTF.

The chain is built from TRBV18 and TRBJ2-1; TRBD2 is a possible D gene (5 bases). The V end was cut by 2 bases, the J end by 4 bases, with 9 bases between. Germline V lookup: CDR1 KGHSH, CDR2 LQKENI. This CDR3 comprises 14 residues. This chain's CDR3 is CASSPSGIYNEQFF. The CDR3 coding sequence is TGTGCCAGCTCACCATCCGGGATATACAATGAGCAGTTCTTC.

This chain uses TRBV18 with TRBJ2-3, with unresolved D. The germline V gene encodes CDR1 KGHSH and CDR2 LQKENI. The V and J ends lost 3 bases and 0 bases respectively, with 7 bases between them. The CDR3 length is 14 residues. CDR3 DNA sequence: TGTGCCAGCTCACCTACGCTTAGCACAGATACGCAGTATTTT. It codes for CASSPTLSTDTQYF.

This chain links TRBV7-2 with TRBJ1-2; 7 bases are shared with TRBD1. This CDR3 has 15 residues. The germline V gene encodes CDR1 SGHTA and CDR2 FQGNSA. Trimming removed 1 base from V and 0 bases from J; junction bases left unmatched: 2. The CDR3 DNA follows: TGTGCCAGCAGCTTAGTAGGGGGCGCTAACTATGGCTACACCTTC. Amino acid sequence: CASSLVGGANYGYTF.

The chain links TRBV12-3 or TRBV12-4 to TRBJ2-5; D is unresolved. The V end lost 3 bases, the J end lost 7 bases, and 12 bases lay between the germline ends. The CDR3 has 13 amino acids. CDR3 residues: CASSFIGYGTQYF. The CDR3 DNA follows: TGTGCCAGCAGTTTTATAGGGTATGGGACCCAGTACTTC.

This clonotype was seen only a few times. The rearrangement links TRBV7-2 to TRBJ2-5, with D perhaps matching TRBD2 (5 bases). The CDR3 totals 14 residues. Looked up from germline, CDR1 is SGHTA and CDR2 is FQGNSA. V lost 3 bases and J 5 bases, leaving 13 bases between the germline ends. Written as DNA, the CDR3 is TGTGCCAGCAGCTTCGGCGGGTTCGGGGAGACCCAGTACTTC. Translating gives CASSFGGFGETQYF.

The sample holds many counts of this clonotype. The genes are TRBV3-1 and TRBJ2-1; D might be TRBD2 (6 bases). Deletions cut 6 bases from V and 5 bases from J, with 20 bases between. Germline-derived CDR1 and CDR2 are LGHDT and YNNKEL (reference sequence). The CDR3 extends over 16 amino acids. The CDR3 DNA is TGTGCCAGCAGACTCGGTTCCGGTAGCGGAAACAATGAGCAGTTCTTC. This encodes CASRLGSGSGNNEQFF.

In nucleotides, the CDR3 is TGTGCCAGCACCCTACTAAGGAGGGGCTATGGCTACACCTTC. As protein: CASTLLRRGYGYTF. The rearrangement uses TRBV12-3 or TRBV12-4 and TRBJ1-2, with TRBD1 as a possible D gene (5 bases). The V and J ends lost 7 bases and 4 bases respectively, with 16 bases between them. The CDR3 runs to 14 residues.

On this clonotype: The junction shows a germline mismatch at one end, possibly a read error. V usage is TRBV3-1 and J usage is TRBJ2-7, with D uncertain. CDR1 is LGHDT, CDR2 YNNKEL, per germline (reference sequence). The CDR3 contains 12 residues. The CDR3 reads CASGQQPYEQYF. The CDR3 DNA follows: TGTGCCAGCGGCCAGCAGCCCTACGAGCAGTACTTC.